What follows are 25 T cell receptor beta chains derived from one specimen sequenced in a study of shared clonotypes between healthy human individuals. Clones were read by immunoSEQ multiplex PCR, and TCRdb kept only the in-frame ones, dropping some. The table lists approximately 1.1 million clones, about four fifths of them singletons. The sequencing input was memory CD4+ T cells from PBMCs. This sample's subset: CD45RA-negative fraction. These receptors came from a man aged 18 to 30 in good health. Some clones in this sample may be carry-over from other donors' samples.

The rearrangement links TRBV5-8 to TRBJ2-3; 13 bases are a match to TRBD2. CDR1 is SGHTS and CDR2 is YDEGEE in the germline V gene. Trimming at V came to 4 bases and at J to 4 bases, leaving 12 bases not matched to a gene. CDR3 length: 18 residues. The CDR3 region is CASSLRTSGGAGSDTQYF. In DNA form, the CDR3 reads TGTGCCAGCAGCCTAAGGACTAGCGGGGGAGCGGGATCAGATACGCAGTATTTT.

The V and J genes are TRBV6-1 and TRBJ1-5; weak D call: TRBD1 (5 bases). The CDR3 runs to 14 residues. The germline CDR1 and CDR2 sequences are MNHNS and SASEGT. The V and J ends lost 7 bases and 5 bases respectively, with 15 bases between them. The CDR3, as DNA: TGTGCCAGCACCGGGGCAGGGTTGCATCAGCCCCAGCATTTT. Encoded protein: CASTGAGLHQPQHF.

The chain is built from TRBV4-2 and TRBJ2-7, with 7 bases that match TRBD2. The germline CDR1 and CDR2 sequences are LGHNA and YNFKEQ. The CDR3 length is 16 residues. Trimming took 4 bases from V and 2 from J; bases not matched to a gene: 11. The CDR3 reads CASSLQGGAGTYEQYF. The CDR3 DNA reads TGTGCCAGCAGCCTCCAGGGAGGGGCCGGAACCTACGAGCAGTACTTC.

This clone showed up just once. V gene TRBV12-5 combines with J gene TRBJ2-3; D not certain. Germline CDR1 and CDR2: LGHNT and FRNRAP. Trimming left V 0 bases short and J 6 bases short, with 7 bases between. The CDR3 extends over 13 amino acids. The CDR3 DNA follows: TGTGCTAGTGGTTTGGTAGGGCGGGATACGCAGTATTTT. It is translated as CASGLVGRDTQYF.

V and J are TRBV4-2 and TRBJ1-3, with TRBD1 matching over 10 bases. Germline V gene sequence: CDR1 LGHNA, CDR2 YNFKEQ. The CDR3 runs 18 residues. The V segment lost 0 bases and the J segment 4 bases; nucleotides outside the gene matches: 9. CDR3 in amino acids: CASSQEKGGQGWGNTIYF. CDR3 coding DNA: TGTGCCAGCAGCCAAGAGAAGGGGGGACAGGGGTGGGGAAACACCATATATTTT.

The chain links TRBV7-3 to TRBJ2-5; D ambiguous. CDR1 and CDR2 from the germline V gene are SGHTA and FQGTGA. V lost 4 bases, J lost 1 base, and 7 bases lay in between. This CDR3 has 13 amino acids. CDR3 sequence reads: CASSSSVQETQYF. The DNA of the CDR3 is TGTGCCAGCAGCTCCAGCGTCCAAGAGACCCAGTACTTC.

V and J are TRBV6-5 and TRBJ1-1; weak D call: TRBD1 (5 bases). Trimming took 6 bases from V and 4 from J, leaving 12 bases between them. The germline gives CDR1 MNHEY, CDR2 SVGAGI. The CDR3 totals 13 residues. The CDR3 coding sequence is TGTGCCAGCAGGATGGGTGACAGCACTGAAGCTTTCTTT. The encoded protein is CASRMGDSTEAFF.

The CDR3 DNA sequence: TGTGCAAGGGGGGCAGGGAGGAACACTGAAGCTTTCTTT. This sequence encodes CARGAGRNTEAFF. The rearrangement uses TRBV12-2 and TRBJ1-1; the table names TRBD1, a call not compared with the DNA. TRBV12-2 counts as a pseudogene. The CDR3 has 13 residues.

The V gene is TRBV5-1, the J gene TRBJ1-4; no reliable D call. V was trimmed by 0 bases and J by 5 bases, leaving 14 bases between them. The CDR3 has 16 residues. Germline V gene data show CDR1 as SGHRS and CDR2 as YFSETQ. The CDR3 DNA follows: TGCGCCAGCAGCTTGGCGTTTAACAGCTTCAATGAAAAACTGTTTTTT. Its translation is CASSLAFNSFNEKLFF.

For this clone: This likely stems from a read error, as it lies one base from a far larger clone. The sample holds other DNA sequences that translate to the same CDR3. This chain joins TRBV7-8 and TRBJ1-2; TRBD1 might be the D (5 bases). The CDR3 sequence is 15 residues long. Germline lookup yields CDR1 SGHVS and CDR2 FQNEAQ. As DNA, the CDR3 is TGTGCCAGCAGCCTCCCCCGGCGGGGGTTCGATGGTTACACCTTC. Its protein product is CASSLPRRGFDGYTF.

This clone was detected ten times or more. CDR3 residues: CASSHRFGGANVLTF. The CDR3 region has the DNA TGTGCCAGCAGTCACAGGTTCGGTGGGGCCAACGTCCTGACTTTC. This sequence joins TRBV7-8 and TRBJ2-6; weak D call: TRBD1 (5 bases). The ends were cut back, 6 bases at V and 3 bases at J, with 12 bases in the middle. CDR1 SGHVS and CDR2 FQNEAQ come from the germline V gene. The CDR3 has 15 amino acids. Using reference TRBV7-8 and TRBJ2-6 for the parts outside the CDR3, the full variable domain is GAGVSQSPRYKVAKRGQDVALRCDPISGHVSLFWYQQALGQGPEFLTYFQNEAQLDKSGLPSDRFFAERPEGSVSTLKIQRTQQEDSAVYLCASSHRFGGANVLTFGAGSRLTVL.

Of note for this clone: Other DNA sequences from this sample encode an identical CDR3 as well. V and J are TRBV5-1 and TRBJ2-1, with D tentatively TRBD1 or TRBD2 (6 bases each). With 2 bases removed from V and 1 base from J, the gap between germline ends came to 10 bases. Germline CDR1 and CDR2: SGHRS and YFSETQ. The CDR3 totals 15 residues. DNA for the CDR3: TGCGCCAGCAGCTTAGGGGGAGGATCCTACAATGAGCAGTTCTTC. Translating gives CASSLGGGSYNEQFF. Drawing the rest from reference TRBV5-1 and TRBJ2-1, the complete variable domain is KAGVTQTPRYLIKTRGQQVTLSCSPISGHRSVSWYQQTPGQGLQFLFEYFSETQRNKGNFPGRFSGRQFSNSRSEMNVSTLELGDSALYLCASSLGGGSYNEQFFGPGTRLTVL.

This chain connects TRBV9 to TRBJ2-3; D gene unclear. The CDR3 is 15 residues long. V lost 2 bases to trimming and J lost 1 base, with 11 bases between them. The V gene's germline CDR1 is SGDLS and CDR2 YYNGEE. This chain's CDR3 is CASSVDPSGTDTQYF. The CDR3 nucleotides read TGTGCCAGCAGCGTGGACCCGTCTGGCACAGATACGCAGTATTTT.

V gene TRBV7-9 combines with J gene TRBJ2-5; D is perhaps TRBD1 or TRBD2 (5 bases each). Germline V CDR1 and CDR2: SEHNR, FQNEAQ (reference sequence). Trimming cost V 5 bases and J 4 bases, with 14 bases left between them. The CDR3 loop spans 14 amino acids. This CDR3 is CASSPRGPVETQYF. CDR3 sequence (DNA): TGTGCCAGCAGCCCCCGGGGACCCGTAGAGACCCAGTACTTC.

This clone came up many times. The chain recombines TRBV6-6 with TRBJ2-6; D possibly corresponds to TRBD1 (5 bases). The CDR3 consists of 16 residues. CDR1 is MNHNY and CDR2 is SVGAGI in the germline V gene (reference sequence). V was pared by 5 bases and J by 3 bases, with 14 bases between. Here the CDR3 reads CASSQGRKGGANVLTF. In nucleotides, the CDR3 is TGTGCCAGCAGTCAGGGCAGGAAGGGTGGGGCCAACGTCCTGACTTTC.

The chain couples TRBV6-6 to TRBJ2-7; no firm D call. Per the germline V gene, CDR1 is MNHNY and CDR2 is SVGAGI (reference sequence). This CDR3 spans 13 amino acids. V gave up 0 bases and J gave up 7 bases, with 10 bases separating them. This CDR3 reads CASSYSIGREQYF. CDR3 bases: TGTGCCAGCAGTTACTCGATTGGTCGAGAGCAGTACTTC.

The V call is TRBV5-1, the J call TRBJ2-7; D unclear. Germline V gene data show CDR1 as SGHRS and CDR2 as YFSETQ. The CDR3 covers 14 residues. Trimming took 2 bases from V and 3 from J, leaving 12 bases between them. The CDR3 nucleotides read TGCGCCAGCAGCTTTGCGGTTAGTAGCTACGAGCAGTACTTC. This translates into CASSFAVSSYEQYF.

This clone turned up a few times. The chain couples TRBV18 to TRBJ1-5, with 10 bases fitting TRBD1. After removal of 3 bases from V and 5 bases from J, the junction contained 4 bases not matched to a gene. The germline gives CDR1 KGHSH, CDR2 LQKENI. The CDR3 sequence is 15 residues long. CDR3: CASSPGTGAYQPQHF. Written as DNA, the CDR3 is TGTGCCAGCTCACCTGGGACAGGGGCGTATCAGCCCCAGCATTTT.

V is TRBV4-2 and J is TRBJ2-1, with 7 bases fitting TRBD2. This CDR3 has 14 amino acids. With V trimmed by 0 bases and J by 9 bases, 5 bases remained unmatched. Germline values: CDR1 LGHNA, CDR2 YNFKEQ. CDR3 sequence (DNA): TGTGCCAGCAGCCAAGACCCAGCGGGAAGTGAGCAGTTCTTC. It specifies CASSQDPAGSEQFF.

This clone showed up just once. The J gene is TRBJ1-1, the V gene TRBV5-1; TRBD1 might be the D (6 bases). V lost 0 bases to trimming and J lost 9 bases, with 15 bases between them. The germline CDR1 and CDR2 sequences are SGHRS and YFSETQ. The CDR3 is made up of 14 amino acids. Written as DNA, the CDR3 is TGCGCCAGCAGCTTGGCCCAAGGGGGTAATCAAGCTTTCTTT. Its protein is CASSLAQGGNQAFF.

This chain connects TRBV15 to TRBJ2-7; D gene ambiguous. Trimming took off 5 bases at V and 0 bases at J, with 14 bases between the two ends. This CDR3 region has 15 residues. CDR1 and CDR2 (germline): LNHNV, YYDKDF (reference sequence). CDR3: CATSVRPSRSYEQYF. The CDR3 DNA reads TGTGCCACCAGCGTTCGACCCTCCCGCTCCTACGAGCAGTACTTC.

The CDR3 nucleotides read TGCGCCAGCAGCCAGACCGGGCTCCCCGGGGCTTTCTTT. This encodes CASSQTGLPGAFF. The rearrangement joins TRBV4-1 to TRBJ1-1; D call uncertain. The ends were cut back, 3 bases at V and 11 bases at J, with 16 bases in the middle. CDR1 is MGHRA and CDR2 is YSYEKL in the germline V gene. The CDR3 totals 13 residues.

The chain uses TRBV4-1 and TRBJ1-4; D is perhaps TRBD1 (5 bases). Germline-derived CDR1 and CDR2 are MGHRA and YSYEKL. CDR3 length: 17 amino acids. The germline V and J ends were trimmed by 1 base and 0 bases, with 12 bases remaining between them. CDR3 in DNA: TGCGCCAGCAGCCAAGTTGGACAACAGGCAACTAATGAAAAACTGTTTTTT. It translates to CASSQVGQQATNEKLFF.

This sequence joins TRBV11-3 and TRBJ2-1, with 9 bases that match TRBD1. V lost 5 bases and J lost 3; bases outside the gene matches: 5. Per germline, CDR1 SGHNT and CDR2 YENEEA. CDR3 length: 15 amino acids. Here the CDR3 reads CASSPQGAVYNEQFF. CDR3 nucleotide sequence: TGTGCCAGCAGCCCACAGGGGGCGGTCTACAATGAGCAGTTCTTC. The full variable domain, completed using reference TRBV11-3 and TRBJ2-1, is EAGVVQSPRYKIIEKKQPVAFWCNPISGHNTLYWYLQNLGQGPELLIRYENEEAVDDSQLPKDRFSAERLKGVDSTLKIQPAELGDSAVYLCASSPQGAVYNEQFFGPGTRLTVL.

The genes are TRBV11-2 and TRBJ2-7; 8 bases map to TRBD1. Per the germline V gene, CDR1 is SGHAT and CDR2 is FQNNGV. The V segment lost 5 bases and the J segment 6 bases; nucleotides outside the gene matches: 12. This CDR3 spans 15 amino acids. CDR3 bases: TGTGCCAGCAGCCACCGGACAGGGTGGGACTTCGAGCAGTACTTC. This sequence encodes CASSHRTGWDFEQYF.